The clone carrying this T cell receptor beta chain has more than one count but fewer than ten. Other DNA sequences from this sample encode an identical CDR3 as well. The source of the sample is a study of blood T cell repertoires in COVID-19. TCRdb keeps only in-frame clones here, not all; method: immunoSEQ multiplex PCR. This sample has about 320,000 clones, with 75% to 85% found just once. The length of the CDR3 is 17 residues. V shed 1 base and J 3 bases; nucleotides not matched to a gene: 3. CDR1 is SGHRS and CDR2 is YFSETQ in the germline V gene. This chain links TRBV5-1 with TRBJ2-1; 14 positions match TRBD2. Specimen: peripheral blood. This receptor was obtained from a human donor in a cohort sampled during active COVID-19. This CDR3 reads CASSLRLAGGSYNEQFF. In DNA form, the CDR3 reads TGCGCCAGCAGCTTGAGACTAGCGGGGGGGAGCTACAATGAGCAGTTCTTC.